This TCR beta chain was sequenced for a study of cytotoxic CD8 clonotypes in ibrutinib-treated CLL. Study as a whole: The patients comprised approximately 11 relapsed/refractory and about 15 treatment-naive cases, under 18 IGHV unmutated. Overall study findings and caveats: Under therapy, public clonotypes either contracted or stayed stable, and they were uncommon. Different sampling times were used for sustained-remission and progressing patients.

With respect to this clone: As yet, its antigen is unknown.

The V end was cut by 11 bases, the J end by 5 bases, with 18 bases between. CDR1 is SNHLY and CDR2 is FYNNEI in the germline V gene. CDR3 length: 13 amino acids. The repertoire was sequenced with immunoSEQ multiplex PCR; TCRdb's copy has only in-frame clones and lacks some. In the table there are 300,000 to 350,000 clones, approximately 80% of which are singletons. Sequencing was performed on PBMCs, taken before ibrutinib treatment. This clonotype originated in a human donor with chronic lymphocytic leukemia. V and J are TRBV2 and TRBJ1-1; no clear D gene. CDR3 nucleotides: TGTGCCCCACGCGGAGGGCGCGGAACTGAAGCTTTCTTT. Its protein is CAPRGGRGTEAFF.